The 19 T cell receptor beta chains given below trace back to one sample, sequenced in a study of T cell responses to AZD1222 COVID-19 vaccine. Here immunoSEQ multiplex PCR was the method, and the copy in TCRdb shows in-frame clones only, minus some. In the table there are over 60,000 clones, 80% of which are singletons. The sequenced sample was peripheral blood, obtained 28 days after the second AZD1222 dose. Receptors originate from an adult who received the AZD1222 COVID-19 vaccine.

This sequence joins TRBV21-1 and TRBJ1-5; TRBD1 reflects the table's D call only, with no check against the DNA. TRBV21-1 is a recognized pseudogene. The CDR3 has 13 amino acids. As DNA, the CDR3 is TGTGCCAGCAGCCCCAGGGGCAGTCAGCCCCAGCATTTT. Protein product: CASSPRGSQPQHF.

This rearrangement joins TRBV12-3 or TRBV12-4 to TRBJ1-3; D remains unclear. Trimming took 2 bases from V and 11 from J, leaving 10 bases between them. The CDR3 spans 12 residues. DNA of the CDR3: TGTGCCAGCAGTTTAATAGGAGGATCCATATATTTT. Translating gives CASSLIGGSIYF.

The V and J genes are TRBV14 and TRBJ2-7; 11 nucleotides line up with TRBD2. The CDR3 contains 14 residues. V gave up 6 bases and J gave up 2 bases; unmatched junction bases: 3. CDR1 and CDR2 (germline): SGHDN, FVKESK. The DNA of the CDR3 is TGTGCCAGCAGGCTAGCGGGGGGACCCTACGAGCAGTACTTC. Translation gives CASRLAGGPYEQYF. The complete variable domain, with remaining parts taken from reference TRBV14 and TRBJ2-7, reads EAGVTQFPSHSVIEKGQTVTLRCDPISGHDNLYWYRRVMGKEIKFLLHFVKESKQDESGMPNNRFLAERTGGTYSTLKVQPAELEDSGVYFCASRLAGGPYEQYFGPGTRLTVT.

J is TRBJ1-2 and V is TRBV28; D perhaps matches TRBD1 (6 bases). The germline CDR1 and CDR2 sequences are MDHEN and SYDVKM. Trimming shortened V by 5 bases and J by 4 bases, and 8 bases separated the two germline ends. The CDR3 contains 12 residues. The CDR3 DNA sequence: TGTGCCAGCAGTATAGGGGGCTATGGCTACACCTTC. Encoded protein: CASSIGGYGYTF.

The chain employs TRBV2 and TRBJ1-4, with TRBD1 matching over 7 bases. The CDR3 extends over 14 amino acids. CDR1 and CDR2 (germline): SNHLY, FYNNEI. J was trimmed by 5 bases and V by 5 bases; bases with no gene match: 5. The chain's CDR3 is CASSYRGRNEKLFF. CDR3 bases: TGTGCCAGCAGTTACAGGGGCAGGAATGAAAAACTGTTTTTT.

The chain couples TRBV4-1 to TRBJ2-2; D is ambiguous. The CDR3 spans 14 residues. The V and J ends lost 0 bases and 6 bases respectively, with 8 bases between them. CDR1 is MGHRA and CDR2 is YSYEKL in the germline V gene. This CDR3 is CASSQDRLAGELFF. Written as DNA, the CDR3 is TGCGCCAGCAGCCAAGATCGATTGGCCGGGGAGCTGTTTTTT.

The chain links TRBV7-2 to TRBJ1-5; possible D gene TRBD1, 5 bases. Per germline, CDR1 SGHTA and CDR2 FQGNSA. The CDR3 is made up of 16 amino acids. V lost 4 bases, J lost 1 base, and 14 bases lay in between. Here the CDR3 DNA reads TGTGCCAGCAGCTCCCCGGCAGGGAGGAGCAATCAGCCCCAGCATTTT. Translation: CASSSPAGRSNQPQHF.

This chain joins TRBV30 and TRBJ2-1, with 8 nucleotides matching TRBD1. CDR1 is GTSNPN and CDR2 is SVGIG in the germline V gene (reference sequence). V lost 3 bases and J lost 7; bases outside the gene matches: 5. This CDR3 region has 13 residues. The CDR3 sequence is CAWSRDRWNEQFF. The CDR3 DNA follows: TGTGCCTGGAGCAGGGACAGGTGGAATGAGCAGTTCTTC.

This clone showed up just once. The chain employs TRBV7-2 and TRBJ1-1; D not certain. The CDR3 has 17 residues. The V gene lost 0 bases and the J gene lost 1 base, with 15 bases spanning the gap. CDR1 and CDR2 (germline): SGHTA, FQGNSA. The CDR3 region is CASSLAFGRHQNTEAFF. DNA for the CDR3: TGTGCCAGCAGCTTAGCGTTTGGGCGACACCAGAACACTGAAGCTTTCTTT.

The chain carries TRBV18 and TRBJ1-4; a weak D match, TRBD1 (5 bases). This CDR3 contains 21 residues. The V end lost 6 bases, the J end lost 0 bases, and 29 bases lay between the germline ends. Germline CDR1 is KGHSH and CDR2 is LQKENI. CDR3 in amino acids: CASSPLLGGSRSTATNEKLFF. The CDR3 region has the DNA TGTGCCAGCTCGCCCCTCTTGGGGGGGTCTAGAAGTACCGCAACTAATGAAAAACTGTTTTTT.

This chain connects TRBV2 to TRBJ1-6, with 9 bases fitting TRBD1. Per germline, CDR1 SNHLY and CDR2 FYNNEI. The V gene end was trimmed by 5 bases and the J gene end by 9 bases; junction bases not matched to a gene: 5. This CDR3 is built from 14 residues. CDR3 sequence (DNA): TGTGCCAGCAGTACAGGGACAGGGTCTTCACCCCTCCACTTT. This gives the protein CASSTGTGSSPLHF.

V gene TRBV20-1 combines with J gene TRBJ2-5; D is ambiguous. The CDR3 covers 11 residues. The germline V gene encodes CDR1 DFQATT and CDR2 SNEGSKA (reference sequence). V dropped 4 bases and J dropped 3 bases, with 6 bases sitting between them. CDR3 DNA sequence: TGCAGTGCTAATTTGGAAGAGACCCAGTACTTC. Protein: CSANLEETQYF.

Judged by abundance, this clone is medium-sized (0.01 to 0.1%). This chain uses TRBV11-2 with TRBJ2-5; 9 nucleotides line up with TRBD1. With 4 bases clipped from V and 2 bases from J, the junction kept 8 bases outside the gene matches. The V gene's germline CDR1 is SGHAT and CDR2 FQNNGV. The CDR3 covers 16 residues. The CDR3 spells CASSWPGQGNQETQYF. The DNA of the CDR3 is TGTGCCAGCAGCTGGCCGGGACAGGGAAATCAAGAGACCCAGTACTTC. Full variable domain (missing parts from reference TRBV11-2 and TRBJ2-5): EAGVAQSPRYKIIEKRQSVAFWCNPISGHATLYWYQQILGQGPKLLIQFQNNGVVDDSQLPKDRFSAERLKGVDSTLKIQPAKLEDSAVYLCASSWPGQGNQETQYFGPGTRLLVL.

The chain joins TRBV30 to TRBJ2-1; 8 bases are shared with TRBD2. The CDR3 extends over 14 amino acids. V trimming: 5 bases; J trimming: 0 bases; junction bases outside the gene matches: 3. The germline gives CDR1 GTSNPN, CDR2 SVGIG (reference sequence). In nucleotides, the CDR3 is TGTGCCTGGGGACTAGCCAGCTCCTACAATGAGCAGTTCTTC. This codes for CAWGLASSYNEQFF.

This rearrangement joins TRBV3-1 (or the pseudogene TRBV3-2) to TRBJ1-3; 12 bases match TRBD1. Per the germline V gene, CDR1 is LGHDT and CDR2 is YNNKEL (reference sequence). The V segment lost 4 bases and the J segment 9 bases; nucleotides outside the gene matches: 7. This CDR3 region has 15 residues. This chain's CDR3 is CASSPGTGGLGTIYF. The CDR3 DNA sequence: TGTGCCAGCAGCCCTGGGACAGGGGGCCTAGGCACCATATATTTT.

This chain connects TRBV11-2 to TRBJ1-2; weak D call: TRBD1 (5 bases). The germline V and J ends were trimmed by 2 bases and 0 bases, with 13 bases remaining between them. The CDR3 is 16 amino acids. Germline V lookup: CDR1 SGHAT, CDR2 FQNNGV. This CDR3 is CASSLILGGANYGYTF. CDR3 sequence (DNA): TGTGCCAGCAGCTTAATTCTGGGGGGAGCTAACTATGGCTACACCTTC.

V and J are TRBV9 and TRBJ2-2; D is undetermined. The CDR3 consists of 14 residues. Looked up from germline, CDR1 is SGDLS and CDR2 is YYNGEE. The V end lost 3 bases, the J end lost 2 bases, and 8 bases lay between the germline ends. The CDR3: CASSAPANTGELFF. In DNA, the CDR3 is TGTGCCAGCAGCGCCCCTGCTAACACCGGGGAGCTGTTTTTT.

This rearrangement joins TRBV27 to TRBJ2-1; maybe TRBD2 (5 bases). Trimming took 3 bases from V and 1 from J, leaving 7 bases between them. The CDR3 loop spans 14 amino acids. The germline gives CDR1 MNHEY, CDR2 SMNVEV (reference sequence). The chain's CDR3 is CASSLGESYNEQFF. In nucleotides, the CDR3 is TGTGCCAGCAGTTTGGGAGAATCCTACAATGAGCAGTTCTTC.

The chain employs TRBV6-2 or TRBV6-3 and TRBJ2-1, with 8 bases lining up with TRBD2. The CDR3 contains 15 residues. The trim removed 2 bases at V and 5 bases at J, leaving 5 bases unmatched. The germline V gene encodes CDR1 MNHEY and CDR2 SVGEGT. This chain's CDR3 is CASSYLAGGDNEQFF. The DNA for the CDR3 is TGTGCCAGCAGTTACCTCGCGGGGGGAGACAATGAGCAGTTCTTC.